Listed below are T cell receptor beta chains from one sample, sequenced in a study of T cell responses to AZD1222 COVID-19 vaccine. The data were produced by immunoSEQ multiplex PCR, yet TCRdb's version contains in-frame clones alone and is incomplete. The top ten clones hold around 3.2% of a sample with about 110,000 clones, about 90% of them seen once. The source was peripheral blood, collected on day 0 of AZD1222 vaccination. Source of these receptors: an adult in good health. Each CDR3 is given with its conserved first and last residue. Each record gives: clone size, V gene, J gene, D gene, CDR3 DNA, CDR3 protein. D genes are given only for firm matches. Only part of the rows carry a size: once, few, many, or a class if the clone is expanded.

clone size: NA; V gene: TRBV6-1; J gene: TRBJ2-1; D gene: NA; CDR3 DNA: TGTGCCAGCAGTGAAGCGAGGATCAATGAGCAGTTCTTC; CDR3 protein: CASSEARINEQFF
clone size: once; V gene: TRBV3-1/TRBV3-2; J gene: TRBJ1-2; D gene: NA; CDR3 DNA: TGTGCCAGCAGCCAAGTGGAGGGTGGCTACACCTTC; CDR3 protein: CASSQVEGGYTF
clone size: NA; V gene: TRBV25-1; J gene: TRBJ1-6; D gene: NA; CDR3 DNA: TGTGCCAGCAGTGACCCTTGGGATAATTCACCCCTCCACTTT; CDR3 protein: CASSDPWDNSPLHF
clone size: NA; V gene: TRBV5-4; J gene: TRBJ2-1; D gene: TRBD2; CDR3 DNA: TGTGCCAGCACCCGCGTACTGGGAGGGAATGAGCAGTTCTTC; CDR3 protein: CASTRVLGGNEQFF
clone size: NA; V gene: TRBV19; J gene: TRBJ1-2; D gene: NA; CDR3 DNA: TGTGCCAGTAGCCCTAACCGAGACTATGGCTACACCTTC; CDR3 protein: CASSPNRDYGYTF
clone size: NA; V gene: TRBV7-2; J gene: TRBJ1-1; D gene: NA; CDR3 DNA: TGTGCCAGCAGTTACTTTACAGAGGACACTGAAGCTTTCTTT; CDR3 protein: CASSYFTEDTEAFF
clone size: NA; V gene: TRBV24-1; J gene: TRBJ2-5; D gene: NA; CDR3 DNA: TGTGCCACCAGTGATCGCAATAGGGTCCAAGAGACCCAGTACTTC; CDR3 protein: CATSDRNRVQETQYF
clone size: once; V gene: TRBV7-9; J gene: TRBJ1-3; D gene: NA; CDR3 DNA: TGTGCCAGCAGCCCCTCGACGCCCTCGTCTGGAAACACCATATATTTT; CDR3 protein: CASSPSTPSSGNTIYF
clone size: NA; V gene: TRBV9; J gene: TRBJ1-1; D gene: NA; CDR3 DNA: TGTGCCAGCAGCACGACAGTTAACACTGAAGCTTTCTTT; CDR3 protein: CASSTTVNTEAFF
clone size: few; V gene: TRBV28; J gene: TRBJ2-2; D gene: TRBD1; CDR3 DNA: TGTGCCAGCAGTCCAGCAGGGGGTTTAAACACCGGGGAGCTGTTTTTT; CDR3 protein: CASSPAGGLNTGELFF
clone size: NA; V gene: TRBV6-9; J gene: TRBJ2-3; D gene: NA; CDR3 DNA: TGTGCCAGCACCGTCAGGCGCAGATGCACAGATACGCAGTATTTT; CDR3 protein: CASTVRRRCTDTQYF
clone size: NA; V gene: TRBV5-4; J gene: TRBJ1-4; D gene: TRBD1; CDR3 DNA: TGTGCCAGCAGCTTGCACCGGGACAGGGGGCGCGCTAATGAAAAACTGTTTTTT; CDR3 protein: CASSLHRDRGRANEKLFF
clone size: NA; V gene: TRBV5-1; J gene: TRBJ2-7; D gene: NA; CDR3 DNA: TGCGCCAGCAGTCTTACCCGGGGGGCGCGTGAGCAGTACTTC; CDR3 protein: CASSLTRGAREQYF
clone size: NA; V gene: TRBV21-1; J gene: TRBJ1-1; D gene: NA; CDR3 DNA: TGTGCCAGCAGCAAAGGGGCGACAGGGGAAGTTTACACTGAAGCTTTCTTT; CDR3 protein: CASSKGATGEVYTEAFF
clone size: NA; V gene: TRBV11-2; J gene: TRBJ2-1; D gene: TRBD1; CDR3 DNA: TGTGCCAGCAGCTTAGGGATAGACAGGGCCAATGAGCAGTTCTTC; CDR3 protein: CASSLGIDRANEQFF
clone size: NA; V gene: TRBV5-1; J gene: TRBJ2-3; D gene: TRBD2; CDR3 DNA: TGCGCCAGCAGCTTATCCGGGACTAGCGGGAGGGATACGCAGTATTTT; CDR3 protein: CASSLSGTSGRDTQYF
clone size: NA; V gene: TRBV18; J gene: TRBJ1-1; D gene: NA; CDR3 DNA: TGTGCCAGCTCACCACGGACCTTGACTGAAGCTTTCTTT; CDR3 protein: CASSPRTLTEAFF
clone size: NA; V gene: TRBV21-1; J gene: TRBJ2-7; D gene: NA; CDR3 DNA: TGTGCCAGCAGCAAAGTCAAAACCCCCTACGAGCAGTACTTC; CDR3 protein: CASSKVKTPYEQYF
clone size: NA; V gene: TRBV9; J gene: TRBJ1-2; D gene: NA; CDR3 DNA: TGTGCCAGCAGCACCCAGGAGGGAGGCGGATATGGCTACACCTTC; CDR3 protein: CASSTQEGGGYGYTF
clone size: NA; V gene: TRBV7-2; J gene: TRBJ1-5; D gene: NA; CDR3 DNA: TGTGCCAGCAGCCGGGACCCCGGGCAGCCCCAGCATTTT; CDR3 protein: CASSRDPGQPQHF
clone size: NA; V gene: TRBV28; J gene: TRBJ2-1; D gene: NA; CDR3 DNA: TGTGCCAGCAGTTCGGCCCGGGCCAGGAATGAGCAGTTCTTC; CDR3 protein: CASSSARARNEQFF
clone size: NA; V gene: TRBV2; J gene: TRBJ1-3; D gene: NA; CDR3 DNA: TGTGCCAGCAGTGTCGGTGCAATCTCTGGAAACACCATATATTTT; CDR3 protein: CASSVGAISGNTIYF
clone size: NA; V gene: TRBV19; J gene: TRBJ2-3; D gene: TRBD1; CDR3 DNA: TGTGCCAGTAGGGGGACAGGGGTCCTGGCGAGCACAGATACGCAGTATTTT; CDR3 protein: CASRGTGVLASTDTQYF
clone size: NA; V gene: TRBV28; J gene: TRBJ1-1; D gene: NA; CDR3 DNA: TGTGCCAGCAGTTTTGGGGGGTCAAGGGGCACTGAAGCTTTCTTT; CDR3 protein: CASSFGGSRGTEAFF
clone size: NA; V gene: TRBV3-1/TRBV3-2; J gene: TRBJ2-7; D gene: NA; CDR3 DNA: TGTGCCAGCAGCCAAGACGCACAGTCGTACGAGCAGTACTTC; CDR3 protein: CASSQDAQSYEQYF
clone size: NA; V gene: TRBV10-1; J gene: TRBJ2-7; D gene: TRBD1; CDR3 DNA: TGCGCCAGCAGTGAGTCGGGCGGGACAGGGGTGAACGAGCAGTACTTC; CDR3 protein: CASSESGGTGVNEQYF
clone size: NA; V gene: TRBV7-2; J gene: TRBJ1-2; D gene: NA; CDR3 DNA: TGTGCCAGCAGCTTAAGTCACGGAGTTAACTATGGCTACACCTTC; CDR3 protein: CASSLSHGVNYGYTF
clone size: NA; V gene: TRBV3-1/TRBV3-2; J gene: TRBJ2-1; D gene: NA; CDR3 DNA: TGTGCCAGCAGCCAAGCGGCTACCGACAATGAGCAGTTCTTC; CDR3 protein: CASSQAATDNEQFF
clone size: NA; V gene: TRBV5-4; J gene: TRBJ1-2; D gene: NA; CDR3 DNA: TGTGCCAGCAGGACCGCGGGGGGCGAGGGTGGCTACACCTTC; CDR3 protein: CASRTAGGEGGYTF
clone size: once; V gene: TRBV2; J gene: TRBJ1-6; D gene: NA; CDR3 DNA: TGTGCCAGCATGCGGGATAATTCACCCCTCCACTTT; CDR3 protein: CASMRDNSPLHF
clone size: NA; V gene: TRBV30; J gene: TRBJ2-7; D gene: NA; CDR3 DNA: TGTGCCTGGGGGCGAACCAGGGACTACGAGCAGTACTTC; CDR3 protein: CAWGRTRDYEQYF
clone size: few; V gene: TRBV7-9; J gene: TRBJ1-2; D gene: NA; CDR3 DNA: TGTGCCAGCAGCTTATCGGTGGACTTTAACTATGGCTACACCTTC; CDR3 protein: CASSLSVDFNYGYTF
clone size: NA; V gene: TRBV28; J gene: TRBJ1-2; D gene: NA; CDR3 DNA: TGTGCCAGCAGCCCCGGGAAGGCTAACTATGGCTACACCTTC; CDR3 protein: CASSPGKANYGYTF
clone size: NA; V gene: TRBV5-1; J gene: TRBJ1-2; D gene: NA; CDR3 DNA: TGCGCCAGCAGTTTAGACCAGCCCTATGGCTACACCTTC; CDR3 protein: CASSLDQPYGYTF
clone size: NA; V gene: TRBV28; J gene: TRBJ1-1; D gene: TRBD1; CDR3 DNA: TGTGCCAGCAGTTTAGACTGGACAGGGCTAGGACGTAGGAACACTGAAGCTTTCTTT; CDR3 protein: CASSLDWTGLGRRNTEAFF
clone size: NA; V gene: TRBV2; J gene: TRBJ2-6; D gene: NA; CDR3 DNA: TGTGCCAGCAGTGAAAGGGAAGCCGGGGCCAACGTCCTGACTTTC; CDR3 protein: CASSEREAGANVLTF
clone size: NA; V gene: TRBV15; J gene: TRBJ1-6; D gene: TRBD1; CDR3 DNA: TGTGCCATCTCCGGGACAGGGACAAATTCACCCCTCCACTTT; CDR3 protein: CAISGTGTNSPLHF
clone size: once; V gene: TRBV11-2; J gene: TRBJ1-2; D gene: NA; CDR3 DNA: TGTGCCAGCAGCTTAGATGCCGGGAACGGTGGCTACACCTTC; CDR3 protein: CASSLDAGNGGYTF
clone size: NA; V gene: TRBV29-1; J gene: TRBJ1-2; D gene: TRBD1; CDR3 DNA: TGCAGCGTTGAAGATTTGGGACAGGGCTCATATGGCTACACCTTC; CDR3 protein: CSVEDLGQGSYGYTF
clone size: NA; V gene: TRBV5-4; J gene: TRBJ1-4; D gene: TRBD1; CDR3 DNA: TGTGCCAGCAGCGGATCCGGGACAGATGAAAAACTGTTTTTT; CDR3 protein: CASSGSGTDEKLFF
clone size: NA; V gene: TRBV3-1/TRBV3-2; J gene: TRBJ2-2; D gene: NA; CDR3 DNA: TGTGCCAGCAGACTTACGAACACCGGGGAGCTGTTTTTT; CDR3 protein: CASRLTNTGELFF
clone size: NA; V gene: TRBV2; J gene: TRBJ1-3; D gene: NA; CDR3 DNA: TGTGCCAGCGCCCTGGGCTCTGGAAACACCATATATTTT; CDR3 protein: CASALGSGNTIYF
clone size: NA; V gene: TRBV30; J gene: TRBJ1-5; D gene: NA; CDR3 DNA: TGTGCCTGGAGTGGGCCAGCTAGCAATCAGCCCCAGCATTTT; CDR3 protein: CAWSGPASNQPQHF
clone size: NA; V gene: TRBV7-2; J gene: TRBJ1-5; D gene: TRBD1; CDR3 DNA: TGTGCCAGCAGCTGGGACAGGGCTCAGCCCCAGCATTTT; CDR3 protein: CASSWDRAQPQHF
clone size: NA; V gene: TRBV19; J gene: TRBJ2-5; D gene: NA; CDR3 DNA: TGTGCCAGTAGTATAGGAAGGGAGTGGAGAAAAGAGACCCAGTACTTC; CDR3 protein: CASSIGREWRKETQYF
clone size: NA; V gene: TRBV19; J gene: TRBJ1-1; D gene: NA; CDR3 DNA: TGTGCCACCAAGGACATAACGAACACTGAAGCTTTCTTT; CDR3 protein: CATKDITNTEAFF
clone size: NA; V gene: TRBV5-1; J gene: TRBJ2-2; D gene: NA; CDR3 DNA: TGCGCCAGCCGATCTTTGGGGGGCCGAGACACCGGGGAGCTGTTTTTT; CDR3 protein: CASRSLGGRDTGELFF
clone size: few; V gene: TRBV9; J gene: TRBJ2-2; D gene: NA; CDR3 DNA: TGTGCCAGCAGCTTGGGACTTTCTGACACCGGGGAGCTGTTTTTT; CDR3 protein: CASSLGLSDTGELFF
clone size: NA; V gene: TRBV24-1; J gene: TRBJ2-7; D gene: TRBD1; CDR3 DNA: TGTGCCACCAGTGGGTCGCCGGGACAGAACTACGAGCAGTACTTC; CDR3 protein: CATSGSPGQNYEQYF
clone size: NA; V gene: TRBV9; J gene: TRBJ2-1; D gene: TRBD2; CDR3 DNA: TGTGCCAGCAGCGTAGTAAGCGGGAGCTCCTACAATGAGCAGTTCTTC; CDR3 protein: CASSVVSGSSYNEQFF
clone size: NA; V gene: TRBV24-1; J gene: TRBJ2-3; D gene: NA; CDR3 DNA: TGTGCCACCAGTGGGGGGACCCCCACAGATACGCAGTATTTT; CDR3 protein: CATSGGTPTDTQYF
clone size: NA; V gene: TRBV28; J gene: TRBJ2-2; D gene: NA; CDR3 DNA: TGTGCCAGCAGTACGCCGGGGGTCACCGGGGAGCTGTTTTTT; CDR3 protein: CASSTPGVTGELFF
clone size: NA; V gene: TRBV19; J gene: TRBJ1-5; D gene: NA; CDR3 DNA: TGTGCCAGTAGCAGGGTCAATCAGCCCCAGCATTTT; CDR3 protein: CASSRVNQPQHF
clone size: NA; V gene: TRBV5-1; J gene: TRBJ2-3; D gene: NA; CDR3 DNA: TGCGCCAGCAGCTTTACCAATTCAGGGTTTGGGACAGATACGCAGTATTTT; CDR3 protein: CASSFTNSGFGTDTQYF
clone size: once; V gene: TRBV24-1; J gene: TRBJ1-2; D gene: TRBD1; CDR3 DNA: TGTGCCACCAGTGACGGGACAGGGGGCAAGAACTATGGCTACACCTTC; CDR3 protein: CATSDGTGGKNYGYTF
clone size: NA; V gene: TRBV19; J gene: TRBJ1-6; D gene: TRBD1; CDR3 DNA: TGTGCCAGTAGTATTGGACAGGTTGTCAATTCACCCCTCCACTTT; CDR3 protein: CASSIGQVVNSPLHF
clone size: NA; V gene: TRBV5-6; J gene: TRBJ1-2; D gene: TRBD1; CDR3 DNA: TGTGCCAGCAGCGAAGAATCCGGGACAGGATATGGCTACACCTTC; CDR3 protein: CASSEESGTGYGYTF
clone size: NA; V gene: TRBV20-1; J gene: TRBJ2-7; D gene: NA; CDR3 DNA: TGCAGTGCTAGTACAGGGCGGGAAAGCTCCTACGAGCAGTACTTC; CDR3 protein: CSASTGRESSYEQYF
clone size: NA; V gene: TRBV29-1; J gene: TRBJ2-7; D gene: NA; CDR3 DNA: TGCAGCGTTGAAGAAGCGGGCAGCCCGTCCTACGAGCAGTACTTC; CDR3 protein: CSVEEAGSPSYEQYF
clone size: NA; V gene: TRBV6-5; J gene: TRBJ2-1; D gene: TRBD1; CDR3 DNA: TGTGCCAGCAGTCCTCCCAGACAGGGGGCCCCTGAGCAGTTCTTC; CDR3 protein: CASSPPRQGAPEQFF